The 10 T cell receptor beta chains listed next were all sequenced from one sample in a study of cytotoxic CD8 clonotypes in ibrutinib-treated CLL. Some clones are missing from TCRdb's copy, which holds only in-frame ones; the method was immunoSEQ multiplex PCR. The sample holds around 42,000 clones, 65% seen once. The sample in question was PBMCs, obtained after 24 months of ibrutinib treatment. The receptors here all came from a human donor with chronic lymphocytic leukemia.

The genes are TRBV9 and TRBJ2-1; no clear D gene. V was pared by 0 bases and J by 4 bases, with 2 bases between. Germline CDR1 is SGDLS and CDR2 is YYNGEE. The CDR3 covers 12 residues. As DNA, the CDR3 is TGTGCCAGCAGCGTAGGGTACAATGAGCAGTTCTTC. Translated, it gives CASSVGYNEQFF.

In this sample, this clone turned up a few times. CDR3 coding DNA: TGTGCCAGCAGCTTAACGGGGAGTCCCTACGAGCAGTACTTC. Protein product: CASSLTGSPYEQYF. The rearrangement links TRBV7-3 to TRBJ2-7; TRBD2 is a possible D gene (5 bases). The CDR3 is made up of 14 amino acids. V was pared by 0 bases and J by 2 bases, with 8 bases between. From germline, CDR1 is SGHTA and CDR2 FQGTGA.

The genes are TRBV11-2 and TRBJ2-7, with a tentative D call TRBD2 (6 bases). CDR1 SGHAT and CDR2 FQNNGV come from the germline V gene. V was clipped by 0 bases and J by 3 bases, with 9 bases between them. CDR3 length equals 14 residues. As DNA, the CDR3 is TGTGCCAGCAGCTTAGAAACGGGAGTCTACGAGCAGTACTTC. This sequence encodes CASSLETGVYEQYF.

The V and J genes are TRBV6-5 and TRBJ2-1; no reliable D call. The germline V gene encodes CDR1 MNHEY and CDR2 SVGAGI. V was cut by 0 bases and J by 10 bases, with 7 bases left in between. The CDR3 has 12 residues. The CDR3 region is CASSYSGREQFF. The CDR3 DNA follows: TGTGCCAGCAGTTACTCGGGCCGGGAGCAGTTCTTC.

The CDR3 sequence is CAISAWGDEQFF. The CDR3, as DNA: TGTGCCATCAGTGCCTGGGGCGATGAGCAGTTCTTC. This rearrangement joins TRBV10-3 to TRBJ2-1; perhaps TRBD1 as D (5 bases). Germline lookup yields CDR1 ENHRY and CDR2 SYGVKD. Trimming left V 4 bases short and J 8 bases short, with 9 bases between. This CDR3 is built from 12 residues.

The CDR3 loop is CASSKDRGRSYEQYF. The CDR3 nucleotides read TGTGCCAGCAGTAAGGACAGGGGGAGATCGTACGAGCAGTACTTC. The chain uses TRBV27 and TRBJ2-7, with 10 bases matching TRBD1. Germline V gives CDR1 MNHEY, CDR2 SMNVEV (reference sequence). J gave up 4 bases and V 5 bases, and 8 bases lay outside the gene matches. This CDR3 has 15 amino acids.

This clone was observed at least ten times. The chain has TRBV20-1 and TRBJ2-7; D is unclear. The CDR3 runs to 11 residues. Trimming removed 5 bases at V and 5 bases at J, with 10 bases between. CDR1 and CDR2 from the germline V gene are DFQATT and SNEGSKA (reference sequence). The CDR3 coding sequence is TGCAGTGCTCCCGATTTGAACGAGCAGTACTTC. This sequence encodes CSAPDLNEQYF.

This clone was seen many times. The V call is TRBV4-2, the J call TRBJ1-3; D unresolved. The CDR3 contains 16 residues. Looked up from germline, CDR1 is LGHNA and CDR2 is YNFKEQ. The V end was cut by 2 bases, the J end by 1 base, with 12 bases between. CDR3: CASSQSGPGSGNTIYF. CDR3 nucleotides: TGTGCCAGCAGCCAAAGCGGGCCCGGATCTGGAAACACCATATATTTT.

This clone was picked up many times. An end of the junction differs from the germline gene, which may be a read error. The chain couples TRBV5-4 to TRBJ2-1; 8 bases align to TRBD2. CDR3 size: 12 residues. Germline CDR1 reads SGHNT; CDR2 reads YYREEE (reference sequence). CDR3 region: CASSSTAGERFF. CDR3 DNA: TGTGCCAGCAGCTCCACAGCGGGAGAGCGGTTCTTC.

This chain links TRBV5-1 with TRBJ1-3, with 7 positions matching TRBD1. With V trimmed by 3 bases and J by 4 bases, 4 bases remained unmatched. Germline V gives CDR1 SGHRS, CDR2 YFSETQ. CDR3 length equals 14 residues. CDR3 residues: CASSWGTVGNTIYF. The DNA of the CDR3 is TGCGCCAGCAGCTGGGGGACAGTCGGAAACACCATATATTTT.